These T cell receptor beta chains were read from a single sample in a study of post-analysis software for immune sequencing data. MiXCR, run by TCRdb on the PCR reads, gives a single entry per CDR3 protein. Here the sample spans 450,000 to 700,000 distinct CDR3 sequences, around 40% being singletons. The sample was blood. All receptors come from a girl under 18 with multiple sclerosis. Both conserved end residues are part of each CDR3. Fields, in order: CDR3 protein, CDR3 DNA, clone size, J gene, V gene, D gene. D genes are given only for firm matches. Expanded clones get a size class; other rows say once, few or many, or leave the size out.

CDR3aa: CASSLGDRNQETQYF
CDR3nt: TGCGCCAGCAGCTTGGGGGACAGGAACCAAGAGACCCAGTACTTC
abundance: -
j_gene: TRBJ2-5
v_gene: TRBV5-1
d_gene: TRBD1

CDR3aa: CASSWWTGGTTDTQYF
CDR3nt: TGCGCCAGCAGCTGGTGGACAGGGGGAACCACAGATACGCAGTATTTT
abundance: -
j_gene: TRBJ2-3
v_gene: TRBV5-1
d_gene: TRBD1

CDR3aa: CSARDWDREGSPLHF
CDR3nt: TGCAGTGCTAGAGATTGGGACAGGGAGGGATCACCCCTCCACTTT
abundance: -
j_gene: TRBJ1-6
v_gene: TRBV20-1
d_gene: TRBD1

CDR3aa: CASTGMDSPFNEQFF
CDR3nt: TGTGCCAGCACCGGAATGGACTCACCCTTCAATGAGCAGTTCTTC
abundance: -
j_gene: TRBJ2-1
v_gene: TRBV13
d_gene: -

CDR3aa: CSARETQNQPQHF
CDR3nt: TGCAGTGCTCGCGAGACCCAAAATCAGCCCCAGCATTTT
abundance: -
j_gene: TRBJ1-5
v_gene: TRBV20-1
d_gene: -

CDR3aa: CASSLSGAPNYGYTF
CDR3nt: TGTGCCAGCAGTTTATCAGGGGCCCCTAACTATGGCTACACCTTC
abundance: -
j_gene: TRBJ1-2
v_gene: TRBV27
d_gene: -

CDR3aa: CASSFGGDGYGYTF
CDR3nt: TGTGCCAGCAGTTTTGGCGGGGACGGGTATGGCTACACCTTC
abundance: -
j_gene: TRBJ1-2
v_gene: TRBV12-3/TRBV12-4
d_gene: -

CDR3aa: CSAAAGPSALYEQYF
CDR3nt: TGCAGTGCTGCCGCCGGGCCGTCGGCGCTCTACGAGCAGTACTTC
abundance: -
j_gene: TRBJ2-7
v_gene: TRBV20-1
d_gene: -

CDR3aa: CASSQPVGTGNLQNTEAFF
CDR3nt: TGCGCCAGCAGCCAACCCGTGGGGACAGGGAACCTCCAGAACACTGAAGCTTTCTTT
abundance: -
j_gene: TRBJ1-1
v_gene: TRBV4-1
d_gene: TRBD1

CDR3aa: CSVVLTGGSATQYF
CDR3nt: TGCAGCGTGGTACTGACAGGGGGCTCGGCGACCCAGTACTTC
abundance: -
j_gene: TRBJ2-5
v_gene: TRBV29-1
d_gene: TRBD1

CDR3aa: CASSYGTSDEQYF
CDR3nt: TGTGCCAGCAGTTACGGGACTAGCGACGAGCAGTACTTC
abundance: few
j_gene: TRBJ2-7
v_gene: TRBV6-5
d_gene: TRBD2

CDR3aa: CASSQHGGAMNTEAFF
CDR3nt: TGTGCCAGCAGCCAACATGGTGGAGCTATGAACACTGAAGCTTTCTTT
abundance: -
j_gene: TRBJ1-1
v_gene: TRBV4-2
d_gene: -

CDR3aa: CSVRGGEINEQFF
CDR3nt: TGCAGCGTCAGGGGGGGGGAGATTAATGAGCAGTTCTTC
abundance: -
j_gene: TRBJ2-1
v_gene: TRBV29-1
d_gene: -

CDR3aa: CASSQRPSKVEAYEQYF
CDR3nt: TGTGCCAGCAGCCAAAGGCCGTCCAAGGTCGAGGCCTACGAGCAGTACTTC
abundance: few
j_gene: TRBJ2-7
v_gene: TRBV3-1
d_gene: -

CDR3aa: CASRRTGTQYF
CDR3nt: TGCGCCAGCAGACGCACGGGGACCCAGTACTTC
abundance: -
j_gene: TRBJ2-5
v_gene: TRBV5-1
d_gene: -

CDR3aa: CSARPGSGPDTQYF
CDR3nt: TGCAGTGCTAGACCCGGGAGCGGGCCAGATACGCAGTATTTT
abundance: -
j_gene: TRBJ2-3
v_gene: TRBV20-1
d_gene: -

CDR3aa: CASSYYSQGRDGYTF
CDR3nt: TGTGCTAGCAGTTACTATTCACAGGGGCGGGATGGCTACACCTTC
abundance: -
j_gene: TRBJ1-2
v_gene: TRBV6-5
d_gene: TRBD1

CDR3aa: CASTPGRANTEAFF
CDR3nt: TGTGCCAGCACCCCGGGGAGGGCGAACACTGAAGCTTTCTTT
abundance: -
j_gene: TRBJ1-1
v_gene: TRBV12-3/TRBV12-4
d_gene: -

CDR3aa: CASSLGRLRDSPLHF
CDR3nt: TGTGCCAGCAGTTTAGGCCGCCTCAGAGATTCACCCCTCCACTTT
abundance: -
j_gene: TRBJ1-6
v_gene: TRBV28
d_gene: -

CDR3aa: CASSSYVSYEQYF
CDR3nt: TGTGCCAGCAGCTCCTATGTTAGCTACGAGCAGTACTTC
abundance: few
j_gene: TRBJ2-7
v_gene: TRBV7-9
d_gene: -

CDR3aa: CASSTYKGRDTYYEQYF
CDR3nt: TGTGCCAGCAGCACATATAAGGGCCGGGACACGTACTACGAGCAGTACTTC
abundance: few
j_gene: TRBJ2-7
v_gene: TRBV7-6
d_gene: -

CDR3aa: CASSSGGNDVLTF
CDR3nt: TGCGCCAGCAGCTCGGGGGGCAACGACGTCCTGACTTTC
abundance: -
j_gene: TRBJ2-6
v_gene: TRBV5-1
d_gene: -

CDR3aa: CASTTLIAGVNEQFF
CDR3nt: TGTGCCAGCACCACCTTGATAGCGGGAGTTAATGAGCAGTTCTTC
abundance: few
j_gene: TRBJ2-1
v_gene: TRBV6-2/TRBV6-3
d_gene: TRBD2

CDR3aa: CASSQDSRQGYNEQFF
CDR3nt: TGCGCCAGCAGCCAAGATAGTAGACAGGGGTACAATGAGCAGTTCTTC
abundance: -
j_gene: TRBJ2-1
v_gene: TRBV4-1
d_gene: TRBD1

CDR3aa: CASNEGPVTGELFF
CDR3nt: TGTGCCAGCAACGAGGGGCCGGTCACCGGGGAGCTGTTTTTT
abundance: once
j_gene: TRBJ2-2
v_gene: TRBV2
d_gene: -

CDR3aa: CAAKGASTEQFF
CDR3nt: TGTGCCGCCAAGGGGGCTAGCACTGAGCAGTTCTTC
abundance: -
j_gene: TRBJ2-1
v_gene: TRBV11-1
d_gene: TRBD1

CDR3aa: CASSPESGGGNTDTQYF
CDR3nt: TGCGCCAGCAGCCCTGAATCTGGCGGGGGGAACACAGATACGCAGTATTTT
abundance: few
j_gene: TRBJ2-3
v_gene: TRBV4-1
d_gene: TRBD2

CDR3aa: CASSQARASEQFF
CDR3nt: TGTGCCAGCAGCCAGGCCAGGGCGTCTGAGCAGTTCTTC
abundance: once
j_gene: TRBJ2-1
v_gene: TRBV14
d_gene: -

CDR3aa: CAISDGGGSTDTQYF
CDR3nt: TGTGCCATCAGTGACGGGGGCGGAAGCACAGATACGCAGTATTTT
abundance: -
j_gene: TRBJ2-3
v_gene: TRBV10-3
d_gene: -

CDR3aa: CASSLQGQGSADTQYF
CDR3nt: TGCGCCAGCAGCTTGCAGGGACAGGGGTCCGCAGATACGCAGTATTTT
abundance: -
j_gene: TRBJ2-3
v_gene: TRBV5-1
d_gene: TRBD1

CDR3aa: CASSLGRSGNSNQPQHF
CDR3nt: TGTGCCAGCAGTTTGGGCCGGTCGGGAAATAGCAATCAGCCCCAGCATTTT
abundance: -
j_gene: TRBJ1-5
v_gene: TRBV12-3/TRBV12-4
d_gene: -

CDR3aa: CASSNRTSGGGYNEQFF
CDR3nt: TGTGCCAGCAGCAACCGGACTAGCGGGGGGGGGTACAATGAGCAGTTCTTC
abundance: -
j_gene: TRBJ2-1
v_gene: TRBV12-3/TRBV12-4
d_gene: TRBD2

CDR3aa: CSARDSMGTGSEAFF
CDR3nt: TGCAGTGCTAGGGACTCTATGGGGACAGGGTCTGAAGCTTTCTTT
abundance: once
j_gene: TRBJ1-1
v_gene: TRBV20-1
d_gene: TRBD1

CDR3aa: CSARDRQGMNTEAFF
CDR3nt: TGCAGTGCTAGAGATCGACAGGGTATGAACACTGAAGCTTTCTTT
abundance: few
j_gene: TRBJ1-1
v_gene: TRBV20-1
d_gene: TRBD1

CDR3aa: CASSPRTDPEGTQYF
CDR3nt: TGTGCCAGCAGCCCGAGGACCGACCCCGAAGGGACCCAGTACTTC
abundance: -
j_gene: TRBJ2-5
v_gene: TRBV7-9
d_gene: -

CDR3aa: CASSNRDPLTDTQYF
CDR3nt: TGCGCCAGCAGCAACCGGGACCCCCTCACGGATACGCAGTATTTT
abundance: -
j_gene: TRBJ2-3
v_gene: TRBV10-1
d_gene: -

CDR3aa: CSAFTEEETQYF
CDR3nt: TGCAGTGCTTTCACGGAGGAAGAGACCCAGTACTTC
abundance: -
j_gene: TRBJ2-5
v_gene: TRBV20-1
d_gene: -

CDR3aa: CAIRRVAGNADTQYF
CDR3nt: TGTGCCATCAGACGGGTAGCGGGGAACGCAGATACGCAGTATTTT
abundance: -
j_gene: TRBJ2-3
v_gene: TRBV10-3
d_gene: TRBD2

CDR3aa: CASSLYGGNQPQHF
CDR3nt: TGTGCCAGCAGTTTGTATGGGGGCAATCAGCCCCAGCATTTT
abundance: -
j_gene: TRBJ1-5
v_gene: TRBV12-3/TRBV12-4
d_gene: -

CDR3aa: CASSQRQGSSYNEQFF
CDR3nt: TGCGCCAGCAGCCAGAGACAGGGGAGCTCCTACAATGAGCAGTTCTTC
abundance: -
j_gene: TRBJ2-1
v_gene: TRBV4-1
d_gene: TRBD1